These 16 T cell receptor beta chains originate from one sample sequenced in a study of regulatory T cells in long-lasting Graves disease. Time point specified: newly diagnosed GD, antithyroid drugs for less than 3 months. The TCR library was made from RNA extracted from PBMCs. Library construction for TCR beta used iRepertoire HTBI primers and Arm-PCR of CDR3 regions. MiXCR was run by TCRdb on the multiplex PCR reads, yielding one entry per CDR3 protein. Of 400,000 to 500,000 distinct CDR3 sequences in the sample, 12% to 15% were seen once. Separately, the same data were catalogued under a study of T cells in Graves' hyperthyroidism and ophthalmopathy.

This sample comprised peripheral blood mononuclear cells (PBMCs), obtained at new diagnosis, from a patient treated with antithyroid drugs. Every receptor here comes from a woman between 50 and 59 years old with Graves disease.

The chain joins TRBV6-2 or TRBV6-3 to TRBJ2-1; D is undetermined. Trimming pared 8 bases from V and 4 bases from J, leaving 9 bases between. This CDR3 is 12 amino acids long. CDR1 is MNHEY and CDR2 is SVGEGT in the germline V gene. CDR3 region: CASARAYNEQFF. CDR3 nucleotide sequence: TGTGCCAGCGCTCGCGCATACAATGAGCAGTTCTTC.

This chain joins TRBV28 and TRBJ2-5; TRBD2 aligns across 8 bases. V was pared by 4 bases and J by 7 bases, with 2 bases of the junction left unmatched. Germline assignment: CDR1 MDHEN and CDR2 SYDVKM. CDR3 length: 12 residues. CDR3 in DNA: TGTGCCAGCAGTTACCGGGAGGGGACCCAGTACTTC. As protein: CASSYREGTQYF.

This clonotype came up a few times. The V gene is TRBV4-2, the J gene TRBJ2-2; D is perhaps TRBD2 (5 bases). The CDR3 is 14 amino acids. The V gene lost 4 bases and the J gene lost 4 bases, with 10 bases spanning the gap. Germline V CDR1 and CDR2: LGHNA, YNFKEQ. The DNA of the CDR3 is TGTGCCAGCAGCCGTCCCGGGGTCACCGGGGAGCTGTTTTTT. It specifies CASSRPGVTGELFF.

On this clonotype: A far larger clone is a single base away, which makes a read error likely. The chain links TRBV11-2 to TRBJ1-1; the D is unclear. The CDR3 loop spans 13 amino acids. Germline-derived CDR1 and CDR2 are SGHAT and FQNNGV. This chain's CDR3 is CASSLTVNTETFF. CDR3 bases: TGTGCCAGCAGCTTAACGGTGAACACTGAAACTTTCTTT.

This clonotype showed up many times. V is TRBV10-2 and J is TRBJ1-1, with a weak D call TRBD1 (6 bases). Trimming took off 4 bases at V and 3 bases at J, with 24 bases between the two ends. The CDR3 contains 18 residues. Germline assignment: CDR1 WSHSY and CDR2 SAAADI. Here the CDR3 DNA reads TGCGCCAGCAGTGGGATCTTTATGCAGGGGTTAATGGACACTGAAGCTTTCTTT. Protein product: CASSGIFMQGLMDTEAFF.

As for this clonotype: A read error is possible here, since a much larger clone lies one base away. V is TRBV20-1 and J is TRBJ2-1; a possible D gene is TRBD2 (5 bases). The V gene lost 0 bases and the J gene lost 8 bases, with 20 bases spanning the gap. Germline-derived CDR1 and CDR2 are DFQATT and SNEGSKA (reference sequence). The CDR3 runs to 16 residues. The CDR3 here is CSARDSARAMEYEQFF. CDR3 nucleotides: TGCAGTGCTAGAGACTCCGCGAGGGCTATGGAGTATGAGCAGTTCTTC.

This clonotype has a handful of counts. This chain connects TRBV9 to TRBJ2-1, with unresolved D. The CDR3 has 15 amino acids. Germline assignment: CDR1 SGDLS and CDR2 YYNGEE. Trimming took 0 bases from V and 0 from J, leaving 7 bases between them. The CDR3 loop reads CASSVGRSSYNEQFF. CDR3 DNA sequence: TGTGCCAGCAGCGTAGGTCGCAGCTCCTACAATGAGCAGTTCTTC.

The CDR3 DNA reads as TGTGCCAGCAGATCAGGGACAGAGGAGACCCAGTACTTC. Translated, it gives CASRSGTEETQYF. This chain uses TRBV12-3 or TRBV12-4 with TRBJ2-5, with 7 bases identical to TRBD1. The CDR3 extends over 13 amino acids. V gave up 6 bases and J gave up 5 bases; unmatched junction bases: 6.

This chain links TRBV4-2 with TRBJ2-1; 7 bases agree with TRBD1. The germline CDR1 and CDR2 sequences are LGHNA and YNFKEQ. The junction had 7 bases not matched to a gene; V was cut back by 3 bases and J by 8 bases. The CDR3 consists of 14 residues. The chain's CDR3 is CASSHRRTGHEQFF. The CDR3 DNA follows: TGTGCCAGCAGCCACCGTAGGACAGGCCATGAGCAGTTCTTC.

This clonotype was found many times. This chain uses TRBV5-8 with TRBJ1-5; possibly TRBD1 for D (5 bases). V was clipped by 1 base and J by 7 bases, with 18 bases between them. CDR3 length: 16 amino acids. Germline CDR1 and CDR2: SGHTS and YDEGEE. The CDR3 loop is CASSLTLGLDPQPQHF. As DNA, the CDR3 is TGTGCCAGCAGCTTGACCTTGGGACTTGACCCACAGCCCCAGCATTTT. Combining the CDR3 with reference TRBV5-8 and TRBJ1-5 gives the whole variable domain EAGVTQSPTHLIKTRGQQATLRCSPISGHTSVYWYQQALGLGLQFLLWYDEGEERNRGNFPPRFSGRQFPNYSSELNVNALELEDSALYLCASSLTLGLDPQPQHFGDGTRLSIL.

The table lists this clonotype with many counts. The rearrangement uses TRBV7-9 and TRBJ2-3, with D perhaps TRBD1 or TRBD2 (5 bases each). V lost 4 bases, J lost 5 bases, and 10 bases lay in between. There are 13 residues in the CDR3. Germline V CDR1 and CDR2: SEHNR, FQNEAQ (reference sequence). The CDR3 DNA is TGTGCCAGCAGCTCATGGGGGAGAGATACGCAGTATTTT. It yields the protein CASSSWGRDTQYF.

The chain uses TRBV18 and TRBJ2-2; D may be TRBD2 (5 bases). V lost 2 bases and J 3 bases, leaving 10 bases between the germline ends. The CDR3 runs 15 residues. The germline CDR1 and CDR2 sequences are KGHSH and LQKENI. This CDR3 is CASSPGVGDTGELFF. The CDR3 region has the DNA TGTGCCAGCTCACCAGGGGTCGGGGACACCGGGGAGCTGTTTTTT.

The chain recombines TRBV14 with TRBJ2-3, with TRBD2 identical over 8 bases. The germline CDR1 and CDR2 sequences are SGHDN and FVKESK. Germline trimming cut 2 bases from V and 3 bases from J; bases unmatched to any gene: 7. This CDR3 contains 16 residues. In nucleotides, the CDR3 is TGTGCCAGCAGCCAACACCCGGGACTAGAAACAGATACGCAGTATTTT. It translates to CASSQHPGLETDTQYF.

This clonotype was counted a few times. The rearrangement uses TRBV30 and TRBJ2-5; 9 nucleotides agree with TRBD2. This CDR3 is built from 14 residues. The germline V gene has CDR1 GTSNPN and CDR2 SVGIG (reference sequence). J gave up 4 bases and V 0 bases, and 3 bases lay outside the gene matches. CDR3 loop: CAWSVTAGGETQYF. For the CDR3, the DNA is TGTGCCTGGAGTGTAACAGCGGGAGGAGAGACCCAGTACTTC.

Concerning this clonotype: A far larger clone lies a single base away; this is likely a read error. The J gene is TRBJ2-6, the V gene TRBV12-3 or TRBV12-4; maybe TRBD1 (5 bases). V lost 6 bases and J 0 bases, leaving 6 bases between the germline ends. The CDR3 is 14 amino acids. The CDR3 DNA reads as TGTGCCAGCAGCGACAGCTCTGGGGCCAACGTCCTGACTTTC. Its translation: CASSDSSGANVLTF.

This clonotype was seen a handful of times. The gene calls are TRBV6-1 and TRBJ2-1; TRBD2 agrees at 10 bases. Germline V gene data show CDR1 as MNHNS and CDR2 as SASEGT. Trimming took 6 bases from V and 0 from J; bases not matched to a gene: 2. CDR3 size: 15 residues. The chain's CDR3 is CASRPSGGSYNEQFF. The CDR3 DNA reads as TGTGCCAGCAGACCTAGCGGGGGCTCCTACAATGAGCAGTTCTTC.